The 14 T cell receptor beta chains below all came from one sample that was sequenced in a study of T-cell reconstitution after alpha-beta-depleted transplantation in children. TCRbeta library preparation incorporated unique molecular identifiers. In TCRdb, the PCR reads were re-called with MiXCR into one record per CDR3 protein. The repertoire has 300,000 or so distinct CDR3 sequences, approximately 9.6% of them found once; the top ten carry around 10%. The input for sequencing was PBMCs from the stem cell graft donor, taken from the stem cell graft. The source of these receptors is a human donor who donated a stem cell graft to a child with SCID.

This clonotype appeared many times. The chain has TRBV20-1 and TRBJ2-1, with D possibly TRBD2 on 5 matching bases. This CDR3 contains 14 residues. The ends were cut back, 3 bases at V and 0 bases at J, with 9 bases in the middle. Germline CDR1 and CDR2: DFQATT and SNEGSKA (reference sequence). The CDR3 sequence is CSASRGSSYNEQFF. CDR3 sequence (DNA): TGCAGTGCTAGTCGGGGAAGCTCCTACAATGAGCAGTTCTTC.

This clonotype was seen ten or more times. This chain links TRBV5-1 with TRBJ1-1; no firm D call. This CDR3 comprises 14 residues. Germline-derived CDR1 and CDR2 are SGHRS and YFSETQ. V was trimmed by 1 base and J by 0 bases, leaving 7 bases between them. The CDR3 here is CASSLLQLNTEAFF. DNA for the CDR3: TGCGCCAGCAGCTTGTTACAGTTGAACACTGAAGCTTTCTTT.

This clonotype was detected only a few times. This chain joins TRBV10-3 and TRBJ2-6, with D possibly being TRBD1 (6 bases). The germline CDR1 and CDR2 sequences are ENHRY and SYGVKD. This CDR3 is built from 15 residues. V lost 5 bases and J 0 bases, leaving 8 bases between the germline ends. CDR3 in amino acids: CAISTGLSGANVLTF. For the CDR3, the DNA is TGTGCCATCAGTACAGGGCTCTCTGGGGCCAACGTCCTGACTTTC.

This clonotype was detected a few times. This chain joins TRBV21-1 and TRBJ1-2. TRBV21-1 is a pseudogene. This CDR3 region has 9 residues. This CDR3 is CASSPGYTF. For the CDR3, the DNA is TGTGCCAGCAGCCCGGGCTACACCTTC.

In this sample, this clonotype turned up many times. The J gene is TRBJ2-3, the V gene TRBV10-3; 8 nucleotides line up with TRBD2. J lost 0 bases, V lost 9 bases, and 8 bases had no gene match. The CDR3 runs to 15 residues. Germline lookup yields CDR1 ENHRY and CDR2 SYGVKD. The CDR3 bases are TGTGCCATTGGTAGCGGGGAGACTAGCACAGATACGCAGTATTTT. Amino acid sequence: CAIGSGETSTDTQYF.

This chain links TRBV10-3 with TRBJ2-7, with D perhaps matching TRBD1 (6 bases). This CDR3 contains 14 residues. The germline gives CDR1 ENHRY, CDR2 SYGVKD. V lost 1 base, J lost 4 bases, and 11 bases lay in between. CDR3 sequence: CAISELGHKYEQYF. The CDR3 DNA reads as TGTGCCATCAGTGAGTTGGGACACAAGTACGAGCAGTACTTC.

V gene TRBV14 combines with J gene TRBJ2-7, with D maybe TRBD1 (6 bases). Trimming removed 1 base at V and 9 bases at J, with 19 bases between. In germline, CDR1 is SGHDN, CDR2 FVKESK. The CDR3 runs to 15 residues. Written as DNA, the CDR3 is TGTGCCAGCAGCCAAGGCCCAGGGGCCAATAGTGGGCAGTACTTC. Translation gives CASSQGPGANSGQYF.

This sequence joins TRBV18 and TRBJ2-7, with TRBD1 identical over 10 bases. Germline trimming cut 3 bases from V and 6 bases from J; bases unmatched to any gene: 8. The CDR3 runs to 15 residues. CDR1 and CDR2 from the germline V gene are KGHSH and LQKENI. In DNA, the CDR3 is TGTGCCAGCTCACCTCAAGGACAGGGGGTATCCGAGCAGTACTTC. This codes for CASSPQGQGVSEQYF.

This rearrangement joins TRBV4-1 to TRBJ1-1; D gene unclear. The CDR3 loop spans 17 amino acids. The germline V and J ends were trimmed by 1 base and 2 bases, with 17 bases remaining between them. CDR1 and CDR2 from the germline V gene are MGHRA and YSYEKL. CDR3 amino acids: CASSQARGGNVNTEAFF. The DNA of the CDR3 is TGCGCCAGCAGCCAAGCCCGAGGAGGGAATGTAAACACTGAAGCTTTCTTT.

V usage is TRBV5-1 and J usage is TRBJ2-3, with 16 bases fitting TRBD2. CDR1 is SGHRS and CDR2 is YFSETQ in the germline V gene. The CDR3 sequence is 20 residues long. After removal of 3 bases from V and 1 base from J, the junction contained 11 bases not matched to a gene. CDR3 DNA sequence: TGCGCCAGCAGCTCCAGGCCCGGGACTAGCGGGGGGGTTGGCACAGATACGCAGTATTTT. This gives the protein CASSSRPGTSGGVGTDTQYF. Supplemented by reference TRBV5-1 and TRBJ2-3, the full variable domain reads KAGVTQTPRYLIKTRGQQVTLSCSPISGHRSVSWYQQTPGQGLQFLFEYFSETQRNKGNFPGRFSGRQFSNSRSEMNVSTLELGDSALYLCASSSRPGTSGGVGTDTQYFGPGTRLTVL.

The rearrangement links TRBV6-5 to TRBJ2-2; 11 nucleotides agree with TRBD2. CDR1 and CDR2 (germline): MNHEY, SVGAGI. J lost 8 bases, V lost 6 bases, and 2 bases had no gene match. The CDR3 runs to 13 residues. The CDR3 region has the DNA TGTGCCAGCAGATGGACTAGCGGGGGGGAGCTGTTTTTT. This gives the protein CASRWTSGGELFF.

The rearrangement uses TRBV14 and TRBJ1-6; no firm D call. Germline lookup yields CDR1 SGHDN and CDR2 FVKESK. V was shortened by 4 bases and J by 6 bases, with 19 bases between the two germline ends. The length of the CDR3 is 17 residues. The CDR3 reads CASSLEKTSTINSPLHF. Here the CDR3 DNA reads TGTGCCAGCAGCCTAGAGAAGACGAGCACCATTAATTCACCCCTCCACTTT.

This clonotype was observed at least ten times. The CDR3 DNA sequence: TGTGCCATCAGTTCTGGGGGGCCCAACTCCTACAATGAGCAGTTCTTC. It codes for CAISSGGPNSYNEQFF. This chain uses TRBV10-3 with TRBJ2-1; D possibly matches TRBD1 or TRBD2 (6 bases each). Trimming took off 5 bases at V and 0 bases at J, with 14 bases between the two ends. Looked up from germline, CDR1 is ENHRY and CDR2 is SYGVKD. The CDR3 is 16 residues long.

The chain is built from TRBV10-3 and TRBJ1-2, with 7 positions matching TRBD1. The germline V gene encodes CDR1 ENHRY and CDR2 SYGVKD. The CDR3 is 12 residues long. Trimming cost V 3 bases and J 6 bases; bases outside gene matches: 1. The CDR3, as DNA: TGTGCCATCAGTGAAGGGACAGATGGCTACACCTTC. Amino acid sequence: CAISEGTDGYTF.